This entry is about one TCR beta chain. Its antigen is not identified. This sample is drawn from a study of OX40 agonist ivuxolimab in advanced cancers. V was pared by 1 base and J by 0 bases, with 10 bases between. CDR1 is MNHEY, CDR2 SMNVEV, per germline (reference sequence). The length of the CDR3 is 17 residues. Method: immunoSEQ multiplex PCR; TCRdb's copy keeps in-frame clones and lacks some. The repertoire includes 60,000 or so clones, roughly nine tenths of them detected once, and roughly 17% sits in the top ten. Study results and limitations: Those patients achieving a partial response at 0.1-3.0 mg/kg showed among the lowest clonal expansion. Normalized T-cell clonal expansion was also low in a subset of nonresponders. Determination of antigen specificity was not performed for the expanded peripheral T cells.

The timepoints at which blood was sampled were baseline, cycle 4 day 1, and cycle 7 day 1. The sequencing here drew on CD4+ or CD8+ T cells sorted from blood, taken in a trial of the OX40 agonist ivuxolimab. The clonotype was recovered from an adult with an advanced solid tumor such as melanoma, head and neck, liver or kidney cancer. V usage is TRBV27 and J usage is TRBJ1-6; D might be TRBD1 (6 bases). CDR3 residues: CASSLYGQSSYNSPLHF. CDR3 in DNA: TGTGCCAGCAGTTTATATGGACAGAGCTCCTATAATTCACCCCTCCACTTT.